Listed below are T cell receptor beta chains from one sample, sequenced in a study of T-cell memory formation after mild COVID-19. TCRdb processed the 5' RACE reads anew with MiXCR; each CDR3 protein has one entry. The repertoire holds roughly 280,000 distinct CDR3 sequences, with around 8% as singletons. The sample comprised PBMCs or a T cell subset sorted from them (not recorded which). These TCRs come from a man between 18 and 35 years old who had mild COVID-19 (a few samples of this study predate the infection). Cell type and time point are not known. Each CDR3 is given with its conserved first and last residue. Each record gives: D gene, clone size, V gene, J gene, CDR3 protein, CDR3 DNA. A D gene is named only where the DNA matches it firmly. Size values are once, few and many counts, or a class for expanded clones, and some rows have none.

>NA|NA|TRBV20-1|TRBJ2-1
CSATRTTNDNEQFF
TGCAGTGCTACAAGGACTACGAACGACAATGAGCAGTTCTTC
>TRBD2|NA|TRBV27|TRBJ2-5
CASSSTSGSLETQYF
TGTGCCAGCAGTTCGACTAGCGGGTCCCTAGAGACCCAGTACTTC
>TRBD1|many|TRBV12-3/TRBV12-4|TRBJ1-2
CASSLGQGFGYTF
TGTGCCAGCAGTTTAGGACAGGGTTTCGGCTACACCTTC
>NA|few|TRBV28|TRBJ1-1
CASSQRGGGNTEAFF
TGTGCCAGCAGCCAGAGAGGGGGGGGGAACACTGAAGCTTTCTTT
>NA|few|TRBV27|TRBJ1-1
CASTAGGDTEAFF
TGTGCCAGCACGGCAGGCGGGGACACTGAAGCTTTCTTT
>NA|few|TRBV28|TRBJ1-1
CAIIRRLNTEAFF
TGTGCCATCATAAGAAGGTTGAACACTGAAGCTTTCTTT
>NA|few|TRBV15|TRBJ2-3
CATSRGDRSTDTQYF
TGTGCCACCAGCAGAGGAGATAGGAGCACAGATACGCAGTATTTT
>TRBD2|few|TRBV20-1|TRBJ2-1
CSARDFGGGAYEQFF
TGCAGTGCTAGAGATTTTGGCGGGGGGGCCTATGAGCAGTTCTTC
>NA|NA|TRBV7-6|TRBJ2-7
CASSLGGSGELEQYF
TGTGCCAGCAGCTTAGGTGGGTCAGGGGAGCTCGAGCAGTACTTC
>NA|few|TRBV7-2|TRBJ1-5
CASSLSLAGNQPQHF
TGTGCCAGCAGCTTATCGCTGGCAGGAAATCAGCCCCAGCATTTT
>NA|NA|TRBV24-1|TRBJ2-2
CATSRPNTGELFF
TGTGCCACCAGCAGACCGAACACCGGGGAGCTGTTTTTT
>NA|few|TRBV7-9|TRBJ2-3
CASSPEGTPTDTQYF
TGTGCCAGCAGCCCGGAGGGGACCCCAACAGATACGCAGTATTTT
>NA|few|TRBV27|TRBJ2-7
CASSSDRGEQYF
TGTGCCAGCAGTTCCGATCGAGGGGAGCAGTACTTC
>TRBD2|few|TRBV6-5|TRBJ2-2
CASSRTGLGNTGELFF
TGTGCCAGCAGTCGGACGGGACTAGGGAACACCGGGGAGCTGTTTTTT
>NA|few|TRBV5-6|TRBJ1-5
CASSLGTGWSDHQPQHF
TGTGCCAGCAGCTTGGGGACGGGGTGGTCGGATCATCAGCCCCAGCATTTT
>NA|NA|TRBV10-3|TRBJ1-6
CAIKPEANSPLHF
TGTGCCATCAAACCCGAAGCGAATTCACCCCTCCACTTT
>NA|few|TRBV7-2|TRBJ2-1
CASSSDYEQFF
TGTGCCAGCAGCTCCGACTATGAGCAGTTCTTC
>NA|NA|TRBV7-9|TRBJ1-2
CATPSGHGYTF
TGTGCCACCCCCTCCGGACATGGCTACACCTTC
>TRBD2|few|TRBV4-1|TRBJ2-1
CASSQDTLAGEFSYNEQFF
TGCGCCAGCAGCCAAGATACACTAGCGGGGGAGTTCTCCTACAATGAGCAGTTCTTC
>NA|NA|TRBV5-6|TRBJ1-2
CASRFTGSYGYTF
TGTGCCAGCAGATTTACAGGGAGCTATGGCTACACCTTC
>NA|NA|TRBV15|TRBJ1-1
CATSLRENTEAFF
TGTGCCACCAGCCTGCGGGAGAACACTGAAGCTTTCTTT
>TRBD1|NA|TRBV7-9|TRBJ2-1
CASSAPGQGVGNEQFF
TGTGCCAGCAGCGCCCCGGGACAGGGGGTTGGCAATGAGCAGTTCTTC
>NA|NA|TRBV12-3/TRBV12-4|TRBJ2-1
CASSSFSWGNPNNEQFF
TGTGCCAGCAGTTCCTTCTCTTGGGGTAATCCAAACAATGAGCAGTTCTTC
>TRBD2|many|TRBV20-1|TRBJ2-1
CSARGTSGAYAYNEQFF
TGCAGTGCCCGAGGGACTAGCGGGGCCTATGCCTACAATGAGCAGTTCTTC
>NA|NA|TRBV19|TRBJ1-2
CASSIGSYRGYGYTF
TGTGCCAGTAGTATAGGTTCCTATCGAGGCTATGGCTACACCTTC
>NA|few|TRBV6-4|TRBJ2-2
CAVGDLTGELFF
TGTGCGGTCGGGGATTTGACCGGGGAGCTGTTTTTT
>NA|NA|TRBV5-1|TRBJ2-1
CASSLVDRAGNEQFF
TGCGCCAGCAGCTTGGTCGACAGGGCGGGAAATGAGCAGTTCTTC
>NA|many|TRBV5-1|TRBJ2-7
CASSPDRVYEQYF
TGCGCCAGCAGCCCGGACCGGGTCTACGAGCAGTACTTC
>TRBD1|NA|TRBV9|TRBJ2-1
CASSVGSRGTEQFF
TGTGCCAGCAGCGTAGGATCCAGGGGGACTGAGCAGTTCTTC
>TRBD2|NA|TRBV24-1|TRBJ2-3
CATSDPSGGPDTQYF
TGTGCCACCAGTGACCCAAGCGGGGGACCCGATACGCAGTATTTT
>NA|NA|TRBV5-6|TRBJ1-4
CASSLLPGSGKLFF
TGTGCCAGCAGCTTGCTCCCAGGGTCTGGAAAACTGTTTTTT
>NA|NA|TRBV10-2|TRBJ2-7
CASSVAWSYEQYF
TGCGCCAGCAGTGTGGCCTGGTCCTACGAGCAGTACTTC
>NA|NA|TRBV20-1|TRBJ2-2
CSAPEQKLGELFF
TGCAGTGCCCCGGAGCAAAAGCTCGGGGAGCTGTTTTTT
>NA|few|TRBV7-3|TRBJ2-7
CASSQTPGHPYEQYF
TGTGCCAGCAGTCAGACGCCGGGACATCCCTACGAGCAGTACTTC
>TRBD2|NA|TRBV5-1|TRBJ2-1
CASSSGLAGAWTYNEQFF
TGCGCCAGCAGCTCGGGACTAGCGGGGGCCTGGACCTACAATGAGCAGTTCTTC